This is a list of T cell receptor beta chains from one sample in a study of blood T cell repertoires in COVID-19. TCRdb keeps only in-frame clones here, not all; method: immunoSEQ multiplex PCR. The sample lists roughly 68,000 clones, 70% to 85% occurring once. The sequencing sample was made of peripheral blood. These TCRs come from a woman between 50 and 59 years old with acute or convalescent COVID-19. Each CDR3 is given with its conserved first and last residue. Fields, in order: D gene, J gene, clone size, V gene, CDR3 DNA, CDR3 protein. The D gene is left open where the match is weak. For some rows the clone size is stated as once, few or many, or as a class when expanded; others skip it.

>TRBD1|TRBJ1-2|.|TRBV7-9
TGTGCCAGCAGCTTAAGTTTTGGGACAGGGGACTATGGCTACACCTTC
CASSLSFGTGDYGYTF
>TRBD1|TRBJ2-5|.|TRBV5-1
TGCGCCAGCAGCTTGGGTTGGGGACAGGGGTCAGAGACCCAGTACTTC
CASSLGWGQGSETQYF
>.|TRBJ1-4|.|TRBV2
TGTGCCAGCAGTGAAAGGAGAGGGCGGGGTGAAAAACTGTTTTTT
CASSERRGRGEKLFF
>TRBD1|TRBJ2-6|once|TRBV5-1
TGCGCCAGCAGCTTGGACAGGGGCCTAAACTCTGGGGCCAACGTCCTGACTTTC
CASSLDRGLNSGANVLTF
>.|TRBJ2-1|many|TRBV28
TGTGCCAGCAGTTCCCTAAGACTAGATAGTTCCTACAATGAGCAGTTCTTC
CASSSLRLDSSYNEQFF
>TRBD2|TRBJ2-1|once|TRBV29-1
TGCAGCGTCCCATCGACTAGCGGGCAGCCCTTTGAGCAGTTCTTC
CSVPSTSGQPFEQFF
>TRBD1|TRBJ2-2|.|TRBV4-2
TGTGCCAGCAGCCAAGATCCGGGACAGGGGGCCGTCGGGGAGCTGTTTTTT
CASSQDPGQGAVGELFF
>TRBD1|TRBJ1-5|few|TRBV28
TGTGCCAGCAGTGACAGGGCCCTAAATCAGCCCCAGCATTTT
CASSDRALNQPQHF
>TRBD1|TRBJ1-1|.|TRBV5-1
TGCGCCAGCAGCCTCGGGACAGGGGGAGATGAAGCTTTCTTT
CASSLGTGGDEAFF
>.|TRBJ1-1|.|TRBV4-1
TGCGCCAGCAGCCAGGTGATGGACAGGAACACTGAAGCTTTCTTT
CASSQVMDRNTEAFF
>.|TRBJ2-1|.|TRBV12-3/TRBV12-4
TGTGCCAGCAGTTTCGGAGGGAGCAATGAGCAGTTCTTC
CASSFGGSNEQFF
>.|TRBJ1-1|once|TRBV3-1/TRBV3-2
TGTGCCAGCAGCCTCATGAACACTGAAGCTTTCTTT
CASSLMNTEAFF
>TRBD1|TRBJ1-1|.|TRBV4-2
TGTGCCAGCAGCCAGGGACAGGGGAACACTGAAGCTTTCTTT
CASSQGQGNTEAFF
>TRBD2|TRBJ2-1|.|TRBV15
TGTGCCACCAGCAGAGCTCTAGCGGATTACAATGAGCAGTTCTTC
CATSRALADYNEQFF
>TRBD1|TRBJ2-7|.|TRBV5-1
TGCGCCAGCAGCTCGACGACAGGGTCTGACGAGCAGTACTTC
CASSSTTGSDEQYF
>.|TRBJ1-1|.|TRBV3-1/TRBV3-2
TGTGCCAGCAGCCAACCCCAGGGAACACGGAACACTGAAGCTTTCTTT
CASSQPQGTRNTEAFF
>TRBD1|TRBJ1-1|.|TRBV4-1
TGCGCCAGCAGCCAAACAGGGACAGATCCTGACACTGAAGCTTTCTTT
CASSQTGTDPDTEAFF
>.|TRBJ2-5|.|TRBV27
TGTGCCAGCAGTTCTCAAGAGACCCAGTACTTC
CASSSQETQYF
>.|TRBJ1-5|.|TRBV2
TGTGCCAGCAGTGAAATCGGAGGTCAGCCCCAGCATTTT
CASSEIGGQPQHF
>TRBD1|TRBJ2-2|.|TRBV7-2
TGTGCCAGCAGGCCGGGACAGGGTAACACCGGGGAGCTGTTTTTT
CASRPGQGNTGELFF
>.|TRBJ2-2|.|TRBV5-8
TGTGCCAGCAGAGACGGACTGGTGAACACCGGGGAGCTGTTTTTT
CASRDGLVNTGELFF
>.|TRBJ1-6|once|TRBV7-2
TGTGCCAGCAGCTTATCCGCAGGGCTGGAATCACCCCTCCACTTT
CASSLSAGLESPLHF